This T cell receptor (beta chain) emerged from a study of T cells in Graves' hyperthyroidism and ophthalmopathy. Amplification yielded TCR beta CDR3 regions, with RNA transcripts as the source. During a first-round RT-PCR of the TCR CDR3, the HTBI primer set was used. TCRdb re-derived calls from the multiplex PCR reads in MiXCR, one entry per CDR3 protein. Found here are about 420,000 distinct CDR3 sequences, approximately 15% of them singletons; the top ten hold 13% to 15%. This clonotype was found many times. This CDR3 has 16 residues. Germline V gene sequence: CDR1 MDHEN, CDR2 SYDVKM. Trimming took 5 bases from V and 3 from J; bases not matched to a gene: 8.

This clonotype was sampled from a woman aged 18 to 35 with Graves' hyperthyroidism. The sample consisted of blood. The chain uses TRBV28 and TRBJ2-5; 11 nucleotides match TRBD2. CDR3 amino acids: CASSLTTSGTEETQYF. The CDR3 DNA sequence: TGTGCCAGCAGTCTCACGACTAGCGGGACCGAAGAGACCCAGTACTTC.